Below are 11 T cell receptor beta chains sequenced from a single sample in a study of blood T cell repertoires in COVID-19. The assay was immunoSEQ multiplex PCR, and TCRdb's table has in-frame clones only and misses some. The sample has around 120,000 clones, more than 60% seen once. Sequencing was performed on peripheral blood. These receptors were taken from a man between 70 and 80 years old with acute or convalescent COVID-19.

This clone occurred once. This chain connects TRBV29-1 to TRBJ1-3; no clear D gene. Germline V gives CDR1 SQVTM, CDR2 ANQGSEA. V lost 4 bases, J lost 2 bases, and 6 bases lay in between. This CDR3 comprises 12 residues. CDR3 sequence (DNA): TGCAGCGTTGCAGGTCCTGGAAACACCATATATTTT. Encoded protein: CSVAGPGNTIYF.

J is TRBJ2-3 and V is TRBV3-1 (or the pseudogene TRBV3-2), with a weak D call TRBD2 (6 bases). Germline CDR1 and CDR2: LGHDT and YNNKEL (reference sequence). This CDR3 region has 18 residues. Between the trimmed V and J ends, which lost 4 bases and 0 bases, there was a span of 20 bases. CDR3 bases: TGTGCCAGCAGCCCGGAGACAAGCGGGTCTTCTAGCACAGATACGCAGTATTTT. Its translation: CASSPETSGSSSTDTQYF.

V gene TRBV7-8 combines with J gene TRBJ1-4, with 9 nucleotides matching TRBD1. Trimming took 1 base from V and 8 from J; bases not matched to a gene: 8. Germline-derived CDR1 and CDR2 are SGHVS and FQNEAQ. The CDR3 spans 16 residues. The CDR3 spells CASSLVTGQGREKLFF. DNA for the CDR3: TGTGCCAGCAGCTTAGTCACGGGACAGGGTCGCGAAAAACTGTTTTTT.

The chain couples TRBV7-3 to TRBJ2-3; TRBD2 aligns across 11 bases. V lost 1 base and J lost 4; bases outside the gene matches: 7. CDR3 size: 17 residues. Germline V CDR1 and CDR2: SGHTA, FQGTGA. In DNA form, the CDR3 reads TGTGCCAGCAGCTTAATAGCGGGGGGGCCTTCTGCAGATACGCAGTATTTT. Translating gives CASSLIAGGPSADTQYF.

The rearrangement joins TRBV10-3 to TRBJ1-6, with a possible D match to TRBD1 (6 bases). Per the germline V gene, CDR1 is ENHRY and CDR2 is SYGVKD. This CDR3 contains 15 residues. Between the trimmed V and J ends, which lost 6 bases and 6 bases, there was a span of 15 bases. Here the CDR3 DNA reads TGTGCCATCAGCACGCAGGGGAGGGGTAATTCACCCCTCCACTTT. It is translated as CAISTQGRGNSPLHF.

The chain joins TRBV5-1 to TRBJ2-6; TRBD1 matches at 12 bases. Germline CDR1 is SGHRS and CDR2 is YFSETQ. The CDR3 covers 18 residues. Losses at the gene ends were 4 bases for V and 3 bases for J; bases not matched to a gene: 8. CDR3 loop: CASSRGDRGLLGANVLTF. The CDR3 DNA reads as TGCGCCAGCAGCCGGGGGGACAGGGGGCTGCTTGGGGCCAACGTCCTGACTTTC.

This chain links TRBV5-6 with TRBJ2-7; D not certain. V was cut by 5 bases and J by 2 bases, with 14 bases left in between. Germline CDR1 SGHDT, CDR2 YYEEEE. The CDR3 is 14 residues long. The CDR3 sequence is CASRIRPETYEQYF. In DNA, the CDR3 is TGTGCCAGCAGAATCCGCCCGGAGACCTACGAGCAGTACTTC.

As DNA, the CDR3 is TGTGCCACCAGCCTAGATGAGACGCCGGGGTATTTT. Translating it yields CATSLDETPGYF. This rearrangement joins TRBV15 to TRBJ2-3; D gene unclear. The CDR3 consists of 12 residues. Germline V gives CDR1 LNHNV, CDR2 YYDKDF (reference sequence). V gave up 5 bases and J gave up 14 bases, with 17 bases separating them. The complete variable domain, with remaining parts taken from reference TRBV15 and TRBJ2-3, reads DAMVIQNPRYQVTQFGKPVTLSCSQTLNHNVMYWYQQKSSQAPKLLFHYYDKDFNNEADTPDNFQSRRPNTSFCFLDIRSPGLGDTAMYLCATSLDETPGYFGPGTRLTVL.

The chain recombines TRBV6-5 with TRBJ2-1; TRBD2 is a possible D gene (7 bases). V lost 0 bases and J 0 bases, leaving 9 bases between the germline ends. The CDR3 covers 16 residues. Germline CDR1 reads MNHEY; CDR2 reads SVGAGI. The CDR3 here is CASSYSRGGSYNEQFF. The CDR3 nucleotides are TGTGCCAGCAGTTACTCGAGGGGGGGCTCCTACAATGAGCAGTTCTTC.

The J gene is TRBJ2-2, the V gene TRBV6-5; D is perhaps TRBD2 (6 bases). With 6 bases removed from V and 6 bases from J, the gap between germline ends came to 8 bases. CDR1 and CDR2 (germline): MNHEY, SVGAGI. The CDR3 length is 12 residues. Written as DNA, the CDR3 is TGTGCCAGCAGCCCGGGGGCCGGGGAGCTGTTTTTT. Translating gives CASSPGAGELFF.

The gene calls are TRBV6-4 and TRBJ1-1, with TRBD1 matching 8 bases. After removal of 3 bases from V and 10 bases from J, the junction contained 7 bases not matched to a gene. This CDR3 has 13 amino acids. Germline V lookup: CDR1 MRHNA, CDR2 SNTAGT. The CDR3 loop is CASSEFSTGVAFF. For the CDR3, the DNA is TGTGCCAGCAGTGAGTTCTCGACAGGGGTAGCTTTCTTT.